A single T cell receptor (beta chain) is shown here with its context. Its matching antigen is unknown. Within the sample, other DNA sequences also encode this same CDR3. This entry is derived from a study of T cell responses to AZD1222 COVID-19 vaccine. The germline V gene has CDR1 KGHSH and CDR2 LQKENI. The V gene lost 4 bases and the J gene lost 8 bases, with 11 bases spanning the gap. This CDR3 is 13 amino acids long. Profiling relied on immunoSEQ multiplex PCR, and the TCRdb table lists in-frame clones only, not all of them. Among 150,000 to 200,000 clones listed, roughly 92% were seen once. Study-level results: It was only a handful of AZD1222 recipients who were seropositive at baseline. Repertoire collection took place solely once the T cell response had peaked. The donors showed a predominance of white British ancestry and of females, with possible underestimation of clonal diversity.

This TCR was recovered from an adult who received the AZD1222 COVID-19 vaccine. The chain combines TRBV18 with TRBJ1-4; D uncertain. Here the sequenced sample was peripheral blood, taken 28 days after the second AZD1222 dose. CDR3 in DNA: TGTGCCAGCTCACAAGGGATCAACGAAAAACTGTTTTTT. Amino acids: CASSQGINEKLFF.